This is a list of T cell receptor beta chains from one sample in a study of identical twins. In TCRdb, the 5' RACE reads were re-called with MiXCR into one record per CDR3 protein. Among roughly 480,000 distinct CDR3 sequences listed, more than 20% were seen once. These data also formed part of another study, on T cells expressing NK-cell markers.

Specimen: CD4+ T cells sorted from blood. The receptors originated from a woman under 30 in good health. CDR3s include the opening cysteine and the closing phenylalanine or tryptophan. A D gene is named only where the DNA matches it firmly. Clone size is shown for a subset of rows, as once, few, many or a class of expanded clone.

J gene | V gene | D gene | clone size | CDR3 protein | CDR3 DNA
TRBJ1-6 | TRBV7-9 | - | - | CASSVPNSPLHF | TGTGCCAGCAGCGTACCCAATTCACCCCTCCACTTT
TRBJ2-6 | TRBV20-1 | TRBD2 | once | CSARISGRTPGANVLTF | TGCAGTGCTAGAATAAGCGGGAGGACCCCCGGGGCCAACGTCCTGACTTTC
TRBJ2-1 | TRBV12-3/TRBV12-4 | TRBD2 | few | CASSPPGLAKDEQFF | TGTGCCAGCAGCCCCCCGGGACTAGCGAAGGATGAGCAGTTCTTC
TRBJ2-7 | TRBV7-6 | - | - | CASSLDKYEQYF | TGTGCCAGCAGCTTAGACAAATACGAGCAGTACTTC
TRBJ2-7 | TRBV10-3 | TRBD2 | few | CAISEWGSGTSGAKSSYEQYF | TGTGCCATCAGTGAATGGGGATCCGGGACTAGCGGGGCCAAGAGCTCCTACGAGCAGTACTTC
TRBJ2-5 | TRBV5-5 | - | many | CASSSRYQETQYF | TGTGCCAGCAGCTCACGGTACCAAGAGACCCAGTACTTC
TRBJ2-7 | TRBV9 | - | few | CASSVAGTSNEQYF | TGTGCCAGCAGCGTAGCGGGGACGTCGAACGAGCAGTACTTC
TRBJ2-2 | TRBV5-1 | - | many | CASSSGDTGELFF | TGCGCCAGCAGTTCGGGAGACACCGGGGAGCTGTTTTTT
TRBJ2-3 | TRBV20-1 | - | - | CSARDPVEDTQYF | TGCAGTGCTAGAGATCCGGTAGAGGATACGCAGTATTTT
TRBJ2-7 | TRBV20-1 | - | - | CSATFSYEQYF | TGCAGTGCCACCTTTTCTTACGAGCAGTACTTC
TRBJ2-5 | TRBV5-1 | - | few | CASSLAGYPQETQYF | TGCGCCAGCAGCTTGGCAGGGTACCCCCAGGAGACCCAGTACTTC
TRBJ2-1 | TRBV29-1 | - | few | CSVRPEYNEQFF | TGCAGCGTGCGGCCAGAATACAATGAGCAGTTCTTC
TRBJ2-3 | TRBV6-5 | - | - | CASSYGSFSDTQYF | TGTGCCAGCAGTTACGGGTCGTTTTCAGATACGCAGTATTTT
TRBJ1-4 | TRBV10-2 | TRBD1 | few | CASTVTGVHEKLFF | TGCGCCAGCACCGTGACAGGGGTTCATGAAAAACTGTTTTTT
TRBJ1-5 | TRBV3-1 | - | - | CASSQTDGRQHF | TGTGCCAGCAGCCAAACGGACGGCCGCCAGCATTTT
TRBJ1-1 | TRBV27 | - | - | CASSPDLGGANTEAFF | TGTGCCAGCAGTCCCGACCTTGGAGGGGCGAACACTGAAGCTTTCTTT
TRBJ2-7 | TRBV12-5 | - | - | CASGFRGYSYEQYF | TGTGCTAGTGGTTTCCGGGGGTACTCCTACGAGCAGTACTTC
TRBJ2-3 | TRBV5-1 | - | few | CASTIGAVTDTQYF | TGCGCCAGCACTATCGGAGCGGTCACAGATACGCAGTATTTT
TRBJ2-7 | TRBV20-1 | - | - | CSARSAYEQYF | TGCAGTGCTAGGTCAGCCTACGAGCAGTACTTC
TRBJ2-5 | TRBV5-1 | TRBD1 | few | CASSLTGTTQETQYF | TGCGCCAGCAGCCTGACAGGGACCACGCAAGAGACCCAGTACTTC
TRBJ1-5 | TRBV18 | - | few | CASLSQGVNQPQHF | TGTGCCAGCTTATCACAGGGCGTAAATCAGCCCCAGCATTTT
TRBJ2-1 | TRBV18 | TRBD1 | - | CASSLRQGGYNEQFF | TGTGCCAGCTCCCTCCGACAGGGGGGTTACAATGAGCAGTTCTTC
TRBJ1-1 | TRBV6-1 | - | many | CASSGTRNLLKTEAFF | TGTGCCAGCAGTGGGACGAGAAACCTTTTAAAGACTGAAGCTTTCTTT
TRBJ2-3 | TRBV20-1 | - | few | CSARVGGRGGTQYF | TGCAGTGCTAGAGTGGGCGGGAGAGGGGGTACGCAGTATTTT
TRBJ1-2 | TRBV2 | - | few | CASIGEQGGGYTF | TGTGCCAGCATTGGGGAGCAGGGTGGCGGCTACACCTTC
TRBJ2-1 | TRBV6-5 | - | - | CASSYIRGAEQFF | TGTGCCAGCAGTTACATCAGGGGAGCGGAGCAGTTCTTC
TRBJ2-6 | TRBV6-2/TRBV6-3 | - | few | CASSKLRASGANVLTF | TGTGCCAGCAGTAAGTTACGGGCATCTGGGGCCAACGTCCTGACTTTC
TRBJ2-2 | TRBV7-2 | TRBD2 | - | CASSASGPNTGELFF | TGTGCCAGCAGCGCTAGCGGGCCAAACACCGGGGAGCTGTTTTTT